The rows below give T cell receptor beta chains drawn from one sample of a study of T cell changes during pregnancy in multiple sclerosis. Clones were read by immunoSEQ multiplex PCR, and TCRdb kept only the in-frame ones, dropping some. The sample carries about 68,000 clones, about 90% recorded once. Sequenced material: peripheral blood, taken in the second trimester of pregnancy. These TCRs come from a female donor with multiple sclerosis, enrolled in a pregnancy study. The conserved cysteine and the conserved F or W are not part of the CDR3 here. The order of the fields is J gene, V gene, CDR3 protein.

>TRBJ1-6|TRBV7-6
ASSLVDRGSPLH
>TRBJ2-1|TRBV19
ASSVSGSSYNEQF
>TRBJ1-6|TRBV19
ASNPTGIGNSPLH
>TRBJ2-1|TRBV7-9
ASSLVGGAWNEQF
>TRBJ2-1|TRBV25-1
ASSGPGASSYNEQF
>TRBJ2-5|TRBV29-1
SVHRGEETQY
>TRBJ2-2|TRBV28
ASSHGQTGELF
>TRBJ2-7|TRBV7-2
ASSLAHSGGLSYEQY
>TRBJ2-2|TRBV2
ASIVRGGTGELF
>TRBJ1-5|TRBV7-2
ASSQRVGDNQPQH
>TRBJ2-7|TRBV27
ASRGTARGYEQY
>TRBJ1-6|TRBV7-9
ASSLDRVNSPLH
>TRBJ2-1|TRBV7-3
ASSLRGGLYNEQF
>TRBJ1-2|TRBV19
ASSTTGGGSGYT
>TRBJ1-4|TRBV6-1
ASREGTGWREKLF
>TRBJ2-1|TRBV27
ASSRRLAGGRNEQF
>TRBJ2-1|TRBV5-5
ASRVDFRLDYNEQF
>TRBJ1-2|TRBV19
ASSSTGTYGYT
>TRBJ1-2|TRBV6-5
ASSYGIDRGGYT
>TRBJ2-5|TRBV5-4
ASRDSQLAGGFRIQETQY
>TRBJ2-1|TRBV27
ATRLAGGPGEQF
>TRBJ2-3|TRBV2
ASLLAESTDTQY
>TRBJ1-1|TRBV11-2
ASSRSVGTWEAF
>TRBJ2-7|TRBV14
ASSQGGLPSYEQY
>TRBJ1-5|TRBV7-2
ASSLVGAAYQPQH
>TRBJ2-7|TRBV7-9
ASSDLTGGGGY
>TRBJ2-1|TRBV9
ASSLTSGGLSYNEQF
>TRBJ1-5|TRBV6-5
ASRLGTGSQPQH
>TRBJ2-7|TRBV19
ASTHSGTGYYEQY
>TRBJ1-2|TRBV6-1
ASSEPGQVNYGYT